These 3 T cell receptor beta chains were sequenced from one sample in a study of shared clonotypes between healthy human individuals. The assay was immunoSEQ multiplex PCR, and TCRdb's table has in-frame clones only and misses some. The sample lists about 530,000 clones; less than 96% were seen once. The specimen sequenced was naive CD4+ T cells sorted from blood. Documented subset: CD45RA+ positively selected. The receptors derive from a woman aged 25 to 39 in good health.

The rearrangement links TRBV19 to TRBJ1-4; 10 nucleotides align to TRBD1. The CDR3 runs 15 residues. Germline lookup yields CDR1 LNHDA and CDR2 SQIVND (reference sequence). Germline trimming cut 6 bases from V and 8 bases from J; bases unmatched to any gene: 9. In DNA form, the CDR3 reads TGTGCCAGTAGCTCGACAGGGGGCGCGGAGGAAAAACTGTTTTTT. As protein: CASSSTGGAEEKLFF.

The chain combines TRBV29-1 with TRBJ1-2; maybe TRBD1 (5 bases). Trimming stripped 4 bases from V and 0 bases from J, with 9 bases between. CDR1 is SQVTM, CDR2 ANQGSEA, per germline. The CDR3 loop spans 13 amino acids. CDR3 in DNA: TGCAGCGTTGTGGTACAGGCTAACTATGGCTACACCTTC. Translated: CSVVVQANYGYTF. The whole variable domain, remainder taken from reference TRBV29-1 and TRBJ1-2, is SAVISQKPSRDICQRGTSLTIQCQVDSQVTMMFWYRQQPGQSLTLIATANQGSEATYESGFVIDKFPISRPNLTFSTLTVSNMSPEDSSIYLCSVVVQANYGYTFGSGTRLTVV.

This clone was picked up a small number of times. This chain links TRBV30 with TRBJ1-5, with D unclear. Germline CDR1 is GTSNPN and CDR2 is SVGIG (reference sequence). Trimming shortened V by 3 bases and J by 0 bases, and 6 bases separated the two germline ends. The CDR3 consists of 13 residues. In DNA, the CDR3 is TGTGCCTGGAGGCCCTATAGCAATCAGCCCCAGCATTTT. Translating it yields CAWRPYSNQPQHF.